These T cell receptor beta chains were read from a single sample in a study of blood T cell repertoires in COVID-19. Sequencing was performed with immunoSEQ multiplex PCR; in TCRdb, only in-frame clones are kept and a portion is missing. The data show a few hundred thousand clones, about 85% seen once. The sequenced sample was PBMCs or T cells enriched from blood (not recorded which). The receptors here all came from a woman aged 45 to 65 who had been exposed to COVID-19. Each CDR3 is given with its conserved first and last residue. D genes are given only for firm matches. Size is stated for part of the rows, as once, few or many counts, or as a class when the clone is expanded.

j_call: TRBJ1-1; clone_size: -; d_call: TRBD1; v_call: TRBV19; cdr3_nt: TGTGCCAGTAGTATGGGGGACAGGGGGAGAGGGGCGGACACTGAAGCTTTCTTT; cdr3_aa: CASSMGDRGRGADTEAFF
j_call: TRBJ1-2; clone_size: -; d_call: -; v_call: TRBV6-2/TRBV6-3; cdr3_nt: TGTGCCAGCAGTTACGCCAGACCGACTAGCGGCTACACCTTC; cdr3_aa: CASSYARPTSGYTF
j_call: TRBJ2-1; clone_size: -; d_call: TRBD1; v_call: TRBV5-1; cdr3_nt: TGCGCCAGCAGCTTAGGGGACAGGGCCTACAATGAGCAGTTCTTC; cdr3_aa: CASSLGDRAYNEQFF
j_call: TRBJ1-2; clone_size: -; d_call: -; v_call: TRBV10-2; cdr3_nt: TGCGCCAGCAAACCGGGACAAGGATACGGCTACACCTTC; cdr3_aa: CASKPGQGYGYTF
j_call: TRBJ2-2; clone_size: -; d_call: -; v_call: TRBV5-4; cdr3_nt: TGTGCCAGCAGCCGGTACACCGGGGAGCTGTTTTTT; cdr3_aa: CASSRYTGELFF
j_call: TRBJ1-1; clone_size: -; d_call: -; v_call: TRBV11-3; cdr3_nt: TGTGCCAGCAGCTTAAGGACAGCCTTTGAAGCTTTCTTT; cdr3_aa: CASSLRTAFEAFF
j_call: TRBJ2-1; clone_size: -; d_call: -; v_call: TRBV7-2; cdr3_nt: TGTGCCAGCAGCTCAAGAGGGTCAGCGGACGAGCAGTTCTTC; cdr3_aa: CASSSRGSADEQFF
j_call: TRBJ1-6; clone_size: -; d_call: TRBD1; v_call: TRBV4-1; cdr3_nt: TGCGCCAGCAGCCAAGATTGGACAGGGGGAGACCACTTT; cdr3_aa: CASSQDWTGGDHF
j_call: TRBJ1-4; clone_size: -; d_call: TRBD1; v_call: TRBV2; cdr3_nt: TGTGCCAGCAGGAACGGACAGGGTCGGGAAAAACTGTTTTTT; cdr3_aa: CASRNGQGREKLFF
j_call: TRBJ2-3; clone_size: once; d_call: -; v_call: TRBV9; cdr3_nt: TGTGCCAGCAGCACCGACCCTCGGGGCACAGATACGCAGTATTTT; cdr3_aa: CASSTDPRGTDTQYF
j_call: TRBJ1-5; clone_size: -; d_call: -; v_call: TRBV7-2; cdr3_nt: TGTGCCAGCAGCTTAGGGGCACGTCAGCCCCAGCATTTT; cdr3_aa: CASSLGARQPQHF
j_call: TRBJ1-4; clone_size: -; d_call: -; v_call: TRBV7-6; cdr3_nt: TGTGCCAGCAGCTTACGAGGGATGGAAAAACTGTTTTTT; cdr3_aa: CASSLRGMEKLFF
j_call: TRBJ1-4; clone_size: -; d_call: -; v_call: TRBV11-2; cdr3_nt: TGTGCCAGCAGCTTAGATCAGGCAGGTGATAATGAAAAACTGTTTTTT; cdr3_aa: CASSLDQAGDNEKLFF
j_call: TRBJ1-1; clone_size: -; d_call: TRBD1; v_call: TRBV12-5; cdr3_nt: TGTGCTAGTGGTTTGGTACGACAGGGCATGAACACTGAAGCTTTCTTT; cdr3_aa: CASGLVRQGMNTEAFF
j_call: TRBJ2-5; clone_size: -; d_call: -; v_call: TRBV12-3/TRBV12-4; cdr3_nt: TGTGCCAGCAGTTCAGGAAACTCAGAGACCCAGTACTTC; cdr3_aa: CASSSGNSETQYF
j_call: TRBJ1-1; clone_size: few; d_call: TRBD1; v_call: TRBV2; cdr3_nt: TGTGCCAGCAGTCGGACAGGGTACTTGAACACTGAAGCTTTCTTT; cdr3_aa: CASSRTGYLNTEAFF
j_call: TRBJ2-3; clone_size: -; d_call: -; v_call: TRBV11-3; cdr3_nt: TGTGCCAGCAGCCCACAGGGAGGGGGTGCAGATACGCAGTATTTT; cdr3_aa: CASSPQGGGADTQYF
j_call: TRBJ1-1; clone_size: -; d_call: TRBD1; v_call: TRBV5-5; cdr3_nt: TGTGCCAGCAGCTTGGGGCGGCGGACAGGGGGGACTGAAGCTTTCTTT; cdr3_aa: CASSLGRRTGGTEAFF
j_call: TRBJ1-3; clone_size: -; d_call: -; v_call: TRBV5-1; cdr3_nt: TGCGCCAGCAGCTTGGGGCAGGGAAGTTCTGGAAACACCATATATTTT; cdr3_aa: CASSLGQGSSGNTIYF
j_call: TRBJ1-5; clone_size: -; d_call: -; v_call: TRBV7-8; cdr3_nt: TGTGCCAGCAGCTTAGAAGGGGGTTATAGCAATCAGCCCCAGCATTTT; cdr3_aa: CASSLEGGYSNQPQHF
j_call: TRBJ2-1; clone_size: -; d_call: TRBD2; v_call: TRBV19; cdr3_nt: TGTGCCAGTAGTATAAGGCGGGGGGGCCCTAGTGAGCAGTTCTTC; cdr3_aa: CASSIRRGGPSEQFF
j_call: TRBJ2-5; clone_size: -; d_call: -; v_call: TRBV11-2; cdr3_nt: TGTGCCAGCAGCTTAAAGAGGCCAGGGGAGACCCAGTACTTC; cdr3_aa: CASSLKRPGETQYF
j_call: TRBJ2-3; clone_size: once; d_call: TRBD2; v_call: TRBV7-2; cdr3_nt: TGTGCCAGCAGCCCACTCACTAGCGGGGGGACAGATACGCAGTATTTT; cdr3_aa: CASSPLTSGGTDTQYF
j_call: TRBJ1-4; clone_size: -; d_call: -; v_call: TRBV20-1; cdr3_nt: TGCAGTGCTAGTGAATCAGGGTTTTCGGAAAAACTGTTTTTT; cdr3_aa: CSASESGFSEKLFF
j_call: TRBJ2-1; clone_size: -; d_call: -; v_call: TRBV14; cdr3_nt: TGTGCCAGCAGCCAGTTGCACTCGGGGGTCAATGAGCAGTTCTTC; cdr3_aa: CASSQLHSGVNEQFF
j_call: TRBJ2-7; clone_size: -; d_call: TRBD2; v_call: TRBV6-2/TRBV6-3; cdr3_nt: TGTGCCAGCAGTTACGGCCCCCAACTAGCGGGGGCCCCCTACGAGCAGTACTTC; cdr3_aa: CASSYGPQLAGAPYEQYF
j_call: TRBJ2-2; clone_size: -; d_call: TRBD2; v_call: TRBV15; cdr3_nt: TGTGCCACCAGCAGGGGCTCGGGAAGCGGGGGAAACACCGGGGAGCTGTTTTTT; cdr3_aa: CATSRGSGSGGNTGELFF
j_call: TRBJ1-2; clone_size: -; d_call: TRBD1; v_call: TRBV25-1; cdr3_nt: TGTGCCACCCAGGGGGCGAACTATGGCTACACCTTC; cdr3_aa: CATQGANYGYTF
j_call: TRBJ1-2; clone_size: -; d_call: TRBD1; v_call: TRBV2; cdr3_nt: TGTGCCAGCAATACAGGGGTTGGCTACACCTTC; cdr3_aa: CASNTGVGYTF
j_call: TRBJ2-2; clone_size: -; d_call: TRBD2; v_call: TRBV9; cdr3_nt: TGTGCCAGCAGCGTAGGGACTAGCCCAAACACCGGGGAGCTGTTTTTT; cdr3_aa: CASSVGTSPNTGELFF
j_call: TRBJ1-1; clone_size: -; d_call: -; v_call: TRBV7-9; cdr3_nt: TGTGCCAGCAGCTTATCTTCAAGCAACACTGAAGCTTTCTTT; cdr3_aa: CASSLSSSNTEAFF